The sequence of this TCR beta chain was determined in a study of Graves' ophthalmopathy and Graves' hyperthyroidism. The wider study: Upon initial diagnosis and before any treatment, peripheral blood was collected.

Amplified material comprised TCR beta CDR3 regions derived from RNA transcripts. Amplification began with first-round RT-PCR using HTBI primers, then second-round multiplex PCR was performed. One entry per CDR3 protein results from TCRdb running MiXCR on the multiplex PCR reads. The table has about 220,000 distinct CDR3 sequences, under 25% seen once. If patients had other autoimmune diseases, uncontrolled infections, pregnancy or lactation, they were excluded. Germline CDR1 is DFQATT and CDR2 is SNEGSKA (reference sequence). The V and J ends lost 6 bases and 0 bases respectively, with 21 bases between them. This CDR3 comprises 17 residues.

The chain links TRBV20-1 to TRBJ1-5; D is unclear. The sequenced sample consisted of peripheral blood. The source of this sequence is a woman in her forties or fifties with Graves' ophthalmopathy. The CDR3 loop is CSAHPRGTVYSNQPQHF. CDR3 DNA sequence: TGCAGTGCCCACCCTCGGGGAACAGTTTATAGCAATCAGCCCCAGCATTTT.